The T cell receptor (beta chain) under discussion was sequenced for a study of blood T cell repertoires in COVID-19. Study information: Samples representing acute and convalescent COVID-19 were sourced from the United States, Italy and Spain. In each case, the material was cDNA or gDNA derived from T cells, B-cell-depleted T cells, or PBMCs.

The germline CDR1 and CDR2 sequences are MNHEY and SMNVEV (reference sequence). V shed 2 bases and J shed 4 bases, with 10 bases lying between them. This CDR3 is built from 14 residues. Original analysis: Amplification of reference gene primers provided the estimated nucleated cell counts. The protocol was immunoSEQ multiplex PCR, while the TCRdb copy is restricted to in-frame clones and leaves out a portion. From that table come the V and J calls and clone size; the DNA was used to work out D and trimming. The table shows about 31,000 clones, with about nine tenths occurring only once. Sequencing was carried out using peripheral blood. The clonotype comes from a man in his fifties or sixties with acute or convalescent COVID-19. The chain links TRBV27 to TRBJ2-3, with unresolved D. The CDR3: CASSLTQNADTQYF. DNA for the CDR3: TGTGCCAGCAGTTTAACTCAAAATGCAGATACGCAGTATTTT.